This T cell receptor (beta chain) derives from a study of tumor and adjacent non-tumor tissue in lung cancer. Overall study: The cohort had 12 to 13 adenocarcinoma, a couple of squamous cell and 1 small cell patients. Aged about 31 to 76 years, patients included fewer than 11 men and a few women with stage I to III disease. On average, productive TCRbeta reads reached about 4.2 million per sample.

Study-level results: Compared with tumor, normal lung showed significantly lower TCR diversity.

Regarding this clonotype: Its antigen is unidentified. This may come from a read error, since a much larger clone is one base off.

Three rounds of nested PCR, following a modified ARM-PCR protocol, produced the TCRbeta library. Each CDR3 protein is one row after TCRdb ran MiXCR on the multiplex PCR reads. In the table there are 110,000 or so distinct CDR3 sequences, about 63% of which are singletons. The template was RNA from unsorted bulk tissue. The normal lung tissue was taken more than 3 cm from the tumor edge. The sequenced material came from distant non-tumor lung tissue. The TCR comes from a man aged 55 to 69 with non-small cell lung cancer.

In nucleotides, the CDR3 is TGCGGTGCGAACAGGAGGGAAAAACTGTTTTTT. It specifies CGANRREKLFF. The V and J genes are TRBV20-1 and TRBJ1-4, with D possibly TRBD1 on 5 matching bases. From germline, CDR1 is DFQATT and CDR2 SNEGSKA (reference sequence). This CDR3 spans 11 amino acids.